These 11 T cell receptor beta chains originate from one sample sequenced in a study of shared clonotypes between healthy human individuals. Sequenced by immunoSEQ multiplex PCR; TCRdb stores in-frame clones only, minus some. The sample includes 450,000 to 550,000 clones, around 74% seen only once; the top ten take 10% to 15%. The sequenced sample consisted of PBMCs. The receptors stem from a woman aged 35 to 49 in good health. Some clones in this sample may be carry-over from other donors' samples.

The V gene is TRBV6-1, the J gene TRBJ2-2; D is possibly TRBD2 (5 bases). V lost 8 bases to trimming and J lost 7 bases, with 20 bases between them. This CDR3 is built from 15 residues. The germline V gene encodes CDR1 MNHNS and CDR2 SASEGT. CDR3 residues: CASETNGIGYGELFF. The CDR3 DNA is TGTGCCAGCGAGACTAACGGGATTGGGTACGGGGAGCTGTTTTTT.

Points on this clone: Sequence at one end of the junction differs from germline and may be a read error. The CDR3 DNA sequence: TGTGCCAGTACCACAGGACAGGGCACCGATACGCAGTATTTT. It yields the protein CASTTGQGTDTQYF. This chain connects TRBV19 to TRBJ2-3; 8 bases map to TRBD1. Germline V gene sequence: CDR1 LNHDA, CDR2 SQIVND (reference sequence). The CDR3 is made up of 14 amino acids.

The V gene is TRBV10-1, the J gene TRBJ2-1; 9 positions match TRBD2. CDR3 length: 15 amino acids. The V gene's germline CDR1 is WNHNN and CDR2 SYGVQD (reference sequence). V lost 3 bases, J lost 2 bases, and 2 bases stayed unmatched. CDR3 in amino acids: CASSDAGGPYNEQFF. CDR3 sequence (DNA): TGCGCCAGCAGTGATGCGGGAGGGCCCTACAATGAGCAGTTCTTC.

This clone was counted a few times. The CDR3 sequence: CASSQRDRGYQETQYF. In nucleotides, the CDR3 is TGTGCCAGCAGCCAAAGGGACAGGGGTTACCAAGAGACCCAGTACTTC. V is TRBV14 and J is TRBJ2-5, with 10 positions matching TRBD1. The V segment lost 2 bases and the J segment 0 bases; nucleotides outside the gene matches: 3. The CDR3 consists of 16 residues. Germline-derived CDR1 and CDR2 are SGHDN and FVKESK.

CDR3 nucleotide sequence: TGCAGCGTCGAAAGACAGAGGGGTAATGAGCAGTTCTTC. Translating it yields CSVERQRGNEQFF. The V gene is TRBV29-1, the J gene TRBJ2-1, with D possibly called TRBD1 or TRBD2 (5 bases each). This CDR3 contains 13 residues. Germline assignment: CDR1 SQVTM and CDR2 ANQGSEA. Trimming stripped 6 bases from V and 7 bases from J, with 16 bases between.

The V gene is TRBV29-1, the J gene TRBJ1-4, with no clear D. V lost 3 bases and J 6 bases, leaving 8 bases between the germline ends. This CDR3 has 12 amino acids. Per germline, CDR1 SQVTM and CDR2 ANQGSEA. The CDR3, as DNA: TGCAGCGTTGATTCTGGGGATGAAAAACTGTTTTTT. Amino acid sequence: CSVDSGDEKLFF. The entire variable domain, with the rest obtained from reference TRBV29-1 and TRBJ1-4, is as follows: SAVISQKPSRDICQRGTSLTIQCQVDSQVTMMFWYRQQPGQSLTLIATANQGSEATYESGFVIDKFPISRPNLTFSTLTVSNMSPEDSSIYLCSVDSGDEKLFFGSGTQLSVL.

The chain links TRBV19 to TRBJ2-5, with TRBD2 identical over 11 bases. Germline V lookup: CDR1 LNHDA, CDR2 SQIVND (reference sequence). The CDR3 contains 18 residues. The V gene end was trimmed by 5 bases and the J gene end by 1 base; junction bases not matched to a gene: 12. The CDR3: CASSLVAGGPLAQETQYF. CDR3 bases: TGTGCCAGTAGTCTAGTAGCGGGAGGGCCCTTAGCCCAAGAGACCCAGTACTTC.

The CDR3 DNA reads TGTGCCAGCAGCCTGGACCGGACTAGCGAAGAGACCCAGTACTTC. Translating it yields CASSLDRTSEETQYF. The V call is TRBV9, the J call TRBJ2-5; 9 bases align to TRBD2. The germline V gene encodes CDR1 SGDLS and CDR2 YYNGEE. V was clipped by 4 bases and J by 3 bases; unmatched bases: 7. The CDR3 consists of 15 residues.

V is TRBV6-5 and J is TRBJ2-7; TRBD1 matches at 7 bases. The CDR3 is 15 amino acids. The V gene's germline CDR1 is MNHEY and CDR2 SVGAGI. Trimming took 4 bases from V and 4 from J; bases not matched to a gene: 10. The CDR3 loop reads CASSFSGTEGYEQYF. DNA of the CDR3: TGTGCCAGCAGTTTCTCCGGGACAGAAGGATACGAGCAGTACTTC.

This clone came up once. The chain has TRBV27 and TRBJ2-7; D gene ambiguous. This CDR3 is built from 16 residues. Germline values: CDR1 MNHEY, CDR2 SMNVEV (reference sequence). The V end was cut by 5 bases, the J end by 0 bases, with 17 bases between. CDR3 nucleotides: TGTGCCAGCAGTCCTCTAACACCTATAAGCTCCTACGAGCAGTACTTC. It encodes CASSPLTPISSYEQYF.

This clone was detected once. The chain combines TRBV9 with TRBJ2-3; 8 bases agree with TRBD2. CDR1 is SGDLS and CDR2 is YYNGEE in the germline V gene. The J segment lost 9 bases and the V segment lost 10 bases, leaving 16 bases of the junction unmatched. This CDR3 has 14 amino acids. The CDR3 protein is CAPRLAILGITQYF. The CDR3, as DNA: TGTGCCCCTAGACTAGCGATCCTAGGGATAACGCAGTATTTT.